Below, one T cell receptor beta chain is given with its context. Its cognate antigen is unknown. The data derive from a study of T-cell memory formation after mild COVID-19. Study summary: Across donors, TCR clusters were largely donor specific. Findings and caveats of the study: Researchers report contracting CD4+ clones mostly in CM and EM, with CD8+ clones in EMRA. Some responding clones appeared in pre-infection memory, suggesting cross-reactive memory joined. There was a balanced CD4/CD8 profile in clones contracting day 15 to 85, and later expanders leaned CD4+.

Per the germline V gene, CDR1 is MGHRA and CDR2 is YSYEKL. This CDR3 comprises 15 residues. Trimming removed 0 bases at V and 6 bases at J, with 12 bases between. From the 5' RACE reads, TCRdb called clonotypes with MiXCR, one entry per CDR3 protein. The sample yields a few hundred thousand distinct CDR3 sequences, roughly 21% seen once. The V gene is TRBV4-1, the J gene TRBJ2-1; D is perhaps TRBD1 or TRBD2 (5 bases each). This TCR was recovered from an adult woman who had mild COVID-19 (a few samples of this study predate the infection). Cell type and time point are not known. The sample taken for sequencing was PBMCs or a T cell subset sorted from them (not recorded which). This CDR3 is CASSQEPGTTNEQFF. Written as DNA, the CDR3 is TGCGCCAGCAGCCAAGAGCCGGGGACGACCAATGAGCAGTTCTTC.